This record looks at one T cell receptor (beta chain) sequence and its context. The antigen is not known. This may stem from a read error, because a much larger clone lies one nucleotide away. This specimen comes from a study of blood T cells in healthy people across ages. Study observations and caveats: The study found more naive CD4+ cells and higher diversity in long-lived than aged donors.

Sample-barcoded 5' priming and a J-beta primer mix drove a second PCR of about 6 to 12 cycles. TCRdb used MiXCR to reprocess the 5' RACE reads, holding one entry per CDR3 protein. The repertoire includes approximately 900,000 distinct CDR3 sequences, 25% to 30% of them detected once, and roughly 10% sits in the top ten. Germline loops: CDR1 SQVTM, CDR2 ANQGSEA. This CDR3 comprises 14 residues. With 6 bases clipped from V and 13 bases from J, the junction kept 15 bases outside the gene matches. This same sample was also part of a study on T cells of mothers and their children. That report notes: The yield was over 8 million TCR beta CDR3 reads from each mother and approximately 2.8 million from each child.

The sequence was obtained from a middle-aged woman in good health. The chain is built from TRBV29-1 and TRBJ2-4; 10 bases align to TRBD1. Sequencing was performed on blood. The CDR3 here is CSVDRGRVDNEQYF. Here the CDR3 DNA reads TGCAGCGTCGACAGGGGGCGCGTCGACAATGAGCAGTACTTC.